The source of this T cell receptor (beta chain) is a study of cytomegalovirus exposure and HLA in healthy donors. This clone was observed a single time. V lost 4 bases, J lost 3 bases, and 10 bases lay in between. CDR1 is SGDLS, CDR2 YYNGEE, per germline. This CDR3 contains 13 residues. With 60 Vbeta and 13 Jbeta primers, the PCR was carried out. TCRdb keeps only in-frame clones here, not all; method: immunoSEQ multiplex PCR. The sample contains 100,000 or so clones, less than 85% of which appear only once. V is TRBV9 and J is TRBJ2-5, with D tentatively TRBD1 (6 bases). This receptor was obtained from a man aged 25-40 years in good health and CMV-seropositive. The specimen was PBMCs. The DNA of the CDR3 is TGTGCCAGCAGCCGGGGACAAAAAGAGACCCAGTACTTC. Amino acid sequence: CASSRGQKETQYF.